This TCR beta chain was found in a study of naive and memory T cell subsets. Findings and limits, study-wide: Especially in CD8 cells, naive repertoires contained a few larger clonotypes, possibly CD45RA-re-expressing memory cells.

CDR1 is DFQATT and CDR2 is SNEGSKA in the germline V gene (reference sequence). V gave up 2 bases and J gave up 11 bases; unmatched junction bases: 8. The CDR3 is 14 residues long. Both TRBC1 and TRBC2 were covered by a beta constant-region primer of two equimolar oligonucleotides. Nested alpha and beta constant-region primers with the SP2 primer drove four PCR rounds on ligated cDNA. An oligonucleotide with the SP2 primer and a 12-nucleotide UMI was ligated to the cDNA 3' end. Using its own MiXCR run on the UMI-ligation and nested PCR reads, TCRdb lists one record per CDR3 protein. Here the sample spans roughly 92,000 distinct CDR3 sequences, about 10% being singletons. Concerning this clonotype itself: Its antigen is unknown.

This clonotype originated in a human donor in good health. The sample consisted of naive CD4+ T cells from blood. The chain joins TRBV20-1 to TRBJ2-7, with 14 bases aligning to TRBD2. The CDR3 DNA reads TGCAGTGCTAGACCGGGACTAGCGGGAGCCTCTGAGTACTTC. Its protein product is CSARPGLAGASEYF.